A selection of T cell receptor beta chains follows, all from one sample in a study of blood T cell repertoires in COVID-19. The table came from immunoSEQ multiplex PCR; TCRdb's copy has only in-frame clones and leaves some out. The table records about 260,000 clones, around 87% of them present only once. Material for sequencing was peripheral blood. The receptors come from a woman in her forties or fifties with acute or convalescent COVID-19. Each CDR3 is given with its conserved first and last residue. The order of the fields is V gene, D gene, J gene, clone size, CDR3 length, CDR3 protein, CDR3 DNA. D genes are given only for firm matches. The listing skips clone size in some rows; elsewhere it reads once, few, many or a size class.

>TRBV3-1/TRBV3-2|-|TRBJ1-2|few|13
CASSQGGQGGYTF
TGTGCCAGCAGCCAAGGCGGCCAAGGTGGCTACACCTTC
>TRBV27|TRBD2|TRBJ2-7|once|16
CASSHQTSGRRYEQYF
TGTGCCAGCAGTCACCAGACTAGCGGGAGAAGATACGAGCAGTACTTC
>TRBV5-1|TRBD2|TRBJ2-2|-|16
CASSSTSGAGTGELFF
TGCGCCAGCAGCTCGACTAGCGGAGCCGGGACCGGGGAGCTGTTTTTT
>TRBV2|TRBD1|TRBJ2-7|once|16
CASSEALGQGVDEQYF
TGTGCCAGCAGTGAAGCGCTTGGACAGGGGGTAGACGAGCAGTACTTC
>TRBV29-1|TRBD1|TRBJ2-3|-|14
CSVEGDRELDTQYF
TGCAGCGTTGAAGGGGACAGGGAGCTAGATACGCAGTATTTT
>TRBV6-5|-|TRBJ2-1|-|16
CASSYTSSGGYNEQFF
TGTGCCAGCAGTTACACGTCGAGCGGAGGCTACAATGAGCAGTTCTTC
>TRBV9|TRBD1|TRBJ1-3|-|16
CASSVSYRGPGNTIYF
TGTGCCAGCAGCGTCAGCTACAGGGGACCTGGAAACACCATATATTTT
>TRBV9|-|TRBJ2-3|-|11
CASSTSTTQYF
TGTGCCAGCAGCACAAGTACTACGCAGTATTTT
>TRBV28|-|TRBJ2-6|-|15
CASSDSSSGANVLTF
TGTGCCAGCAGTGATAGTAGCTCTGGGGCCAACGTCCTGACTTTC
>TRBV7-9|TRBD1|TRBJ1-1|once|16
CASSPPYRGERTEVFF
TGTGCCAGCAGCCCACCCTACAGGGGGGAGAGGACTGAAGTTTTCTTT
>TRBV5-8|TRBD1|TRBJ2-4|-|18
CASSRGATGGLSKNIQYF
TGTGCCAGCAGCCGAGGAGCCACAGGGGGCTTATCCAAAAACATTCAGTACTTC
>TRBV4-1|-|TRBJ1-2|-|16
CASSPTPNQGDYGYTF
TGCGCCAGCAGCCCAACTCCCAACCAGGGTGACTATGGCTACACCTTC
>TRBV14|TRBD1|TRBJ1-2|-|13
CASSLLVQGDYTF
TGTGCCAGCAGCCTTCTAGTACAGGGGGACTACACCTTC
>TRBV4-1|TRBD1|TRBJ2-1|-|17
CASSQGLRDRGHNEQFF
TGCGCCAGCAGCCAAGGCCTCCGGGACAGGGGGCACAATGAGCAGTTCTTC
>TRBV5-6|TRBD2|TRBJ2-7|-|16
CASSLWGREASYEQYF
TGTGCCAGCAGCTTGTGGGGACGGGAGGCGTCCTACGAGCAGTACTTC
>TRBV11-3|TRBD2|TRBJ2-5|-|17
CASSLRTSGREQETQYF
TGTGCCAGCAGCCTGCGGACTAGCGGGAGGGAGCAAGAGACCCAGTACTTC
>TRBV11-3|-|TRBJ2-3|-|13
CASSFGRGDTQYF
TGTGCCAGCAGCTTTGGGAGAGGAGATACGCAGTATTTT
>TRBV7-2|-|TRBJ2-2|once|13
CASSSNAGGELFF
TGTGCCAGCAGCTCGAATGCGGGCGGGGAGCTGTTTTTT
>TRBV5-5|-|TRBJ2-7|-|15
CASSLLGGETYEQYF
TGTGCCAGCAGCTTGTTGGGCGGGGAAACCTACGAGCAGTACTTC
>TRBV10-3|-|TRBJ1-1|few|19
CAISDWRGGAGFGNTEAFF
TGTGCCATCAGTGACTGGAGGGGAGGGGCAGGGTTTGGGAACACTGAAGCTTTCTTT
>TRBV5-1|TRBD1|TRBJ2-7|-|14
CASSSGTDSYEQYF
TGCGCCAGCAGCTCAGGGACAGACTCCTACGAGCAGTACTTC
>TRBV15|-|TRBJ2-5|-|15
CATSRGTAIQETQYF
TGTGCCACCAGCAGAGGGACAGCGATTCAAGAGACCCAGTACTTC
>TRBV5-4|TRBD2|TRBJ2-5|-|14
CASKGTSGSETQYF
TGTGCCAGCAAAGGGACTAGCGGGAGTGAGACCCAGTACTTC
>TRBV6-4|-|TRBJ1-5|-|15
CASSRGAGSNQPQHF
TGTGCCAGCAGCAGGGGCGCAGGGAGCAATCAGCCCCAGCATTTT
>TRBV4-1|TRBD2|TRBJ2-1|-|16
CASSQVLAGRYNEQFF
TGCGCCAGCAGCCAAGTTCTAGCGGGTAGATACAATGAGCAGTTCTTC
>TRBV24-1|-|TRBJ1-2|-|12
CATADSNYGYTF
TGTGCCACCGCGGACAGTAACTATGGCTACACCTTC
>TRBV23-1|TRBD1|TRBJ1-6|once|15
CASRTNRGNTTPLHF
TGCGCCAGCAGAACCAACAGGGGGAATACGACACCCCTCCACTTT
>TRBV2|-|TRBJ1-5|-|14
CASSYQGLGQPQHF
TGTGCCAGCAGTTACCAGGGGTTGGGGCAGCCCCAGCATTTT
>TRBV7-9|-|TRBJ1-2|-|14
CASSLGAANYGYTF
TGTGCCAGCAGCTTAGGGGCAGCTAACTATGGCTACACCTTC
>TRBV28|-|TRBJ1-2|-|10
CASRSYGYTF
TGTGCCAGTAGGAGTTATGGCTACACCTTC
>TRBV18|TRBD1|TRBJ2-7|-|13
CASSPGQGGEQYF
TGTGCCAGCTCACCAGGACAGGGTGGCGAGCAGTACTTC
>TRBV5-1|TRBD1|TRBJ2-7|-|14
CASSLVGQGNEQYF
TGCGCCAGCAGCTTGGTGGGACAGGGGAACGAGCAGTACTTC
>TRBV27|-|TRBJ1-1|-|13
CASINRLNTEAFF
TGTGCCAGCATTAACAGATTGAACACTGAAGCTTTCTTT
>TRBV19|TRBD2|TRBJ2-7|-|11
CAGGLRDEQYF
TGTGCCGGGGGACTACGAGACGAGCAGTACTTC
>TRBV12-3/TRBV12-4|-|TRBJ2-7|-|12
CASSLAGGEQYF
TGTGCCAGCAGTTTAGCCGGCGGCGAGCAGTACTTC
>TRBV4-1|-|TRBJ1-3|-|16
CASSPRQASSGNTIYF
TGCGCCAGCAGCCCTCGACAGGCTTCCTCTGGAAACACCATATATTTT
>TRBV18|TRBD2|TRBJ2-1|-|15
CASSSGLALGNEQFF
TGTGCCAGCTCATCCGGACTAGCTTTAGGGAATGAGCAGTTCTTC
>TRBV5-1|TRBD2|TRBJ2-1|-|12
CASGLDYNEQFF
TGCGCCAGCGGACTAGACTACAATGAGCAGTTCTTC
>TRBV5-4|-|TRBJ1-4|-|14
CASSLWEAGEKLFF
TGTGCCAGCAGCTTGTGGGAAGCAGGGGAAAAACTGTTTTTT
>TRBV27|-|TRBJ2-7|-|15
CASSFLGGGSYEQYF
TGTGCCAGCAGTTTTCTCGGCGGCGGATCCTACGAGCAGTACTTC
>TRBV15|-|TRBJ1-2|-|13
CATSRDRGYGYTF
TGTGCCACCAGCAGAGACAGGGGTTATGGCTACACCTTC
>TRBV9|TRBD2|TRBJ2-7|-|13
CASSGGLAEEQYF
TGTGCCAGCAGCGGGGGACTAGCGGAAGAGCAGTACTTC
>TRBV11-1|-|TRBJ2-3|-|13
CASSYRGSDTQYF
TGTGCCAGCAGCTACAGAGGGTCAGATACGCAGTATTTT
>TRBV5-1|-|TRBJ1-3|once|14
CASSGTSEGNTIYF
TGCGCCAGCAGCGGTACTAGCGAGGGGAACACCATATATTTT
>TRBV5-1|TRBD2|TRBJ2-7|-|16
CASSLAKTSGTHEQYF
TGCGCCAGCAGCTTGGCGAAGACTAGCGGGACCCACGAGCAGTACTTC
>TRBV2|-|TRBJ1-6|-|14
CASIPGVYNSPLHF
TGTGCCAGCATACCGGGGGTATATAATTCACCCCTCCACTTT
>TRBV5-7|TRBD1|TRBJ2-1|-|16
CASSAFLGTDLNEQFF
TGTGCCAGCAGCGCTTTTCTTGGGACAGATCTTAATGAGCAGTTCTTC
>TRBV30|TRBD1|TRBJ1-6|-|15
CAWSFRTGLYSPLHF
TGTGCCTGGAGTTTTAGGACAGGGTTGTATTCACCCCTCCACTTT
>TRBV6-5|-|TRBJ1-1|-|13
CASSYSQVSEAFF
TGTGCCAGCAGTTACTCGCAGGTCTCTGAAGCTTTCTTT
>TRBV5-1|TRBD2|TRBJ2-1|-|15
CASSLTLAGEWEQFF
TGCGCCAGCAGCTTGACACTAGCGGGAGAATGGGAGCAGTTCTTC
>TRBV2|-|TRBJ2-1|-|16
CASSDSVPFSYNEQFF
TGTGCCAGCAGTGATTCGGTTCCCTTCTCCTACAATGAGCAGTTCTTC
>TRBV2|-|TRBJ1-1|few|14
CASSGDFGRTEAFF
TGTGCCAGCAGTGGGGACTTTGGGAGGACTGAAGCTTTCTTT
>TRBV4-3|TRBD1|TRBJ2-5|few|15
CASSSWTGGQETQYF
TGCGCCAGCAGCTCATGGACAGGGGGGCAAGAGACCCAGTACTTC
>TRBV28|-|TRBJ1-4|-|15
CASSTGGVGGEKLFF
TGTGCCAGCAGTACCGGTGGGGTCGGAGGTGAAAAACTGTTTTTT
>TRBV5-4|TRBD2|TRBJ2-1|-|15
CASSSGTSGKNEQFF
TGTGCCAGCAGCTCCGGGACTAGCGGGAAAAATGAGCAGTTCTTC
>TRBV27|-|TRBJ2-1|-|11
CASSFRESQFF
TGTGCCAGCAGTTTCCGGGAGTCGCAGTTCTTC
>TRBV7-2|TRBD2|TRBJ2-1|-|16
CASSLKVASGSYEQFF
TGTGCCAGCAGCTTAAAGGTGGCTAGCGGGAGTTATGAGCAGTTCTTC
>TRBV11-3|TRBD2|TRBJ2-2|-|16
CASSLVSGLRTGELFF
TGTGCCAGCAGCTTAGTTAGCGGGCTTCGTACCGGGGAGCTGTTTTTT
>TRBV6-5|TRBD1|TRBJ1-3|-|15
CASRATGNSGNTIYF
TGTGCCAGCAGGGCGACAGGGAACTCTGGAAACACCATATATTTT
>TRBV27|TRBD2|TRBJ2-7|-|16
CASSLSALAGVYEQYF
TGTGCCAGCAGTTTATCGGCCCTAGCGGGAGTCTACGAGCAGTACTTC